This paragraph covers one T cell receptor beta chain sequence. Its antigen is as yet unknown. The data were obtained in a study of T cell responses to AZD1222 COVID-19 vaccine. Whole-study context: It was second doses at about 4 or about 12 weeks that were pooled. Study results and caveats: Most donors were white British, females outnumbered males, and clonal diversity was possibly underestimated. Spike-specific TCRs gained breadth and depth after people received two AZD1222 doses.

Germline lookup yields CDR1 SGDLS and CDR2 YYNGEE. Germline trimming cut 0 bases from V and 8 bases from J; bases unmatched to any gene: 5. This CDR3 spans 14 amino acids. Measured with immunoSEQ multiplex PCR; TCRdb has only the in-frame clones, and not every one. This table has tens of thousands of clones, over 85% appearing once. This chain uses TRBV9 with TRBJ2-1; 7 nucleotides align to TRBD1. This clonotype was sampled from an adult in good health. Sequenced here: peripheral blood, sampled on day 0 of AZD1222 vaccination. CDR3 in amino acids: CASSVEVQGDEQFF. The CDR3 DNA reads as TGTGCCAGCAGCGTAGAAGTCCAGGGGGATGAGCAGTTCTTC. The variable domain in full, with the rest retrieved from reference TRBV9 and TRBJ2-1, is DSGVTQTPKHLITATGQRVTLRCSPRSGDLSVYWYQQSLDQGLQFLIQYYNGEERAKGNILERFSAQQFPDLHSELNLSSLELGDSALYFCASSVEVQGDEQFFGPGTRLTVL.